This passage covers 15 T cell receptor beta chains from one sample sequenced in a study of sequential checkpoint blockade in melanoma. Repertoires were generated with immunoSEQ multiplex PCR, while TCRdb's copy carries only in-frame clones and drops some. The repertoire holds 30,000 to 40,000 clones, with around nine tenths as singletons. Sample treatment: randomized to nivolumab then ipilimumab (arm A) or the reverse (arm B). This specimen consisted of CD8+ T cells sorted from blood (inferred from file names), obtained from a patient given nivolumab and ipilimumab in sequence. The receptors derive from a human donor with melanoma.

This rearrangement joins TRBV9 to TRBJ2-2; TRBD2 matches at 8 bases. After removal of 4 bases from V and 0 bases from J, the junction contained 11 bases not matched to a gene. CDR1 and CDR2 (germline): SGDLS, YYNGEE. This CDR3 has 18 amino acids. The CDR3 sequence: CASSSKRGWEPNTGELFF. CDR3 nucleotide sequence: TGTGCCAGCAGCTCGAAGCGGGGGTGGGAGCCGAACACCGGGGAGCTGTTTTTT.

The V gene is TRBV28, the J gene TRBJ2-6; possibly TRBD2 for D (5 bases). CDR1 and CDR2 (germline): MDHEN, SYDVKM. V lost 5 bases and J 0 bases, leaving 14 bases between the germline ends. The CDR3 extends over 17 amino acids. The CDR3 DNA reads TGTGCCAGCAGTGGAGCGGCGGCAAGCTCTGGGGCCAACGTCCTGACTTTC. Encoded protein: CASSGAAASSGANVLTF.

This rearrangement joins TRBV10-2 to TRBJ2-7, with 7 bases matching TRBD2. The V and J ends lost 1 base and 6 bases, in that order; junction bases with no gene match: 6. This CDR3 comprises 14 residues. CDR1 WSHSY and CDR2 SAAADI come from the germline V gene. DNA of the CDR3: TGCGCCAGCAGTGAGTGGGGGGGAGTAAGCGAGCAGTACTTC. Its protein product is CASSEWGGVSEQYF.

The chain is built from TRBV21-1 and TRBJ2-7; whether TRBD2, the table's D call, matches the DNA was not checked. TRBV21-1 is flagged as a pseudogene. The CDR3 loop spans 15 amino acids. CDR3 sequence: CASSKARPTFVEQYV. CDR3 bases: TGTGCCAGCAGCAAAGCGAGGCCTACCTTTGTCGAGCAGTACGTC.

The V gene is TRBV13, the J gene TRBJ1-3; D is possibly TRBD1 (5 bases). CDR1 and CDR2 from the germline V gene are PRHDT and FYEKMQ (reference sequence). With 1 base removed from V and 1 base from J, the gap between germline ends came to 11 bases. The CDR3 length is 16 residues. The CDR3 region has the DNA TGTGCCAGCAGCTTAGAATGGGGCCGGTCTGGAAACACCATATATTTT. Translating gives CASSLEWGRSGNTIYF.

The chain carries TRBV7-2 and TRBJ2-2; TRBD2 aligns across 7 bases. The CDR3 runs to 16 residues. CDR1 is SGHTA and CDR2 is FQGNSA in the germline V gene. J was trimmed by 1 base and V by 4 bases; bases with no gene match: 6. CDR3 loop: CASSSAGLQNTGELFF. The CDR3 DNA sequence: TGTGCCAGCAGCTCAGCGGGACTCCAGAACACCGGGGAGCTGTTTTTT.

This chain joins TRBV6-6 and TRBJ1-4; 10 nucleotides align to TRBD1. The CDR3 is made up of 16 amino acids. The V gene end was trimmed by 4 bases and the J gene end by 3 bases; junction bases not matched to a gene: 5. The germline V gene has CDR1 MNHNY and CDR2 SVGAGI (reference sequence). This CDR3 is CASSSDRGLANEKLFF. The CDR3 nucleotides are TGTGCCAGCAGTTCCGACAGGGGGCTTGCTAATGAAAAACTGTTTTTT.

This clone turned up a few times. CDR3 DNA: TGTGCCAGCAGTTTTACTATCTCGGGAGAAGCTTTCTTT. It translates to CASSFTISGEAFF. This rearrangement joins TRBV27 to TRBJ1-1; D remains ambiguous. This CDR3 has 13 amino acids. The V end lost 3 bases, the J end lost 8 bases, and 13 bases lay between the germline ends. The V gene's germline CDR1 is MNHEY and CDR2 SMNVEV (reference sequence).

The genes are TRBV2 and TRBJ2-7, with a possible D match to TRBD1 (6 bases). The germline V and J ends were trimmed by 2 bases and 4 bases, with 18 bases remaining between them. Germline V gene data show CDR1 as SNHLY and CDR2 as FYNNEI. This CDR3 contains 16 residues. Written as DNA, the CDR3 is TGTGCCAGCAGTGAAAGGGGACACCCCGGCCTTTACGAGCAGTACTTC. Encoded protein: CASSERGHPGLYEQYF. Full variable domain (rest looked up from reference TRBV2 and TRBJ2-7): EPEVTQTPSHQVTQMGQEVILRCVPISNHLYFYWYRQILGQKVEFLVSFYNNEISEKSEIFDDQFSVERPDGSNFTLKIRSTKLEDSAMYFCASSERGHPGLYEQYFGPGTRLTVT.

V is TRBV4-2 and J is TRBJ2-6; possibly TRBD1 for D (6 bases). Germline V gene lookup returns CDR1 LGHNA and CDR2 YNFKEQ. V was shortened by 1 base and J by 2 bases, with 9 bases between the two germline ends. The CDR3 is 16 residues long. The DNA for the CDR3 is TGTGCCAGCAGCCAAGGGGGGCAGACTGGGGCCAACGTCCTGACTTTC. Residues: CASSQGGQTGANVLTF.

For the CDR3, the DNA is TGTGCCAGTAGTATTAGGCGGGAGGGCCACGATACGCAGTATTTT. This codes for CASSIRREGHDTQYF. This chain joins TRBV19 and TRBJ2-3, with 9 bases lining up with TRBD2. Germline V gene lookup returns CDR1 LNHDA and CDR2 SQIVND (reference sequence). This CDR3 has 15 amino acids. V trimming: 3 bases; J trimming: 6 bases; junction bases outside the gene matches: 7.

The gene calls are TRBV7-9 and TRBJ2-3, with a weak D call TRBD1 (6 bases). Trimming stripped 4 bases from V and 2 bases from J, with 10 bases between. Germline loops: CDR1 SEHNR, CDR2 FQNEAQ (reference sequence). This CDR3 spans 14 amino acids. The CDR3 DNA follows: TGTGCCAGCAGCTCCCGGGACAACACAGATACGCAGTATTTT. Its protein is CASSSRDNTDTQYF.

This rearrangement joins TRBV13 to TRBJ2-3; 7 nucleotides match TRBD1. This CDR3 comprises 16 residues. J lost 2 bases, V lost 5 bases, and 10 bases had no gene match. The germline CDR1 and CDR2 sequences are PRHDT and FYEKMQ (reference sequence). CDR3: CASSPGTAVNTDTQYF. Here the CDR3 DNA reads TGTGCCAGCAGCCCCGGGACAGCCGTTAACACAGATACGCAGTATTTT.

In its sample, this clone was seen once. V is TRBV5-4 and J is TRBJ2-7; D is perhaps TRBD1 (7 bases). CDR1 is SGHNT, CDR2 YYREEE, per germline (reference sequence). The V gene lost 4 bases and the J gene lost 6 bases, with 11 bases spanning the gap. The length of the CDR3 is 12 residues. CDR3 nucleotides: TGTGCCAGCAGCCAGGGGGGAGTCGAGCAGTACTTC. This codes for CASSQGGVEQYF.

The V call is TRBV7-2, the J call TRBJ2-7, with TRBD1 matching 9 bases. Looked up from germline, CDR1 is SGHTA and CDR2 is FQGNSA. The length of the CDR3 is 15 residues. Trimming took 4 bases from V and 4 from J; bases not matched to a gene: 8. The CDR3 nucleotides read TGTGCCAGCAGCTCCTATGACAGGGGGTTTTACGAGCAGTACTTC. This codes for CASSSYDRGFYEQYF. Full variable domain (rest looked up from reference TRBV7-2 and TRBJ2-7): GAGVSQSPSNKVTEKGKDVELRCDPISGHTALYWYRQSLGQGLEFLIYFQGNSAPDKSGLPSDRFSAERTGGSVSTLTIQRTQQEDSAVYLCASSSYDRGFYEQYFGPGTRLTVT.